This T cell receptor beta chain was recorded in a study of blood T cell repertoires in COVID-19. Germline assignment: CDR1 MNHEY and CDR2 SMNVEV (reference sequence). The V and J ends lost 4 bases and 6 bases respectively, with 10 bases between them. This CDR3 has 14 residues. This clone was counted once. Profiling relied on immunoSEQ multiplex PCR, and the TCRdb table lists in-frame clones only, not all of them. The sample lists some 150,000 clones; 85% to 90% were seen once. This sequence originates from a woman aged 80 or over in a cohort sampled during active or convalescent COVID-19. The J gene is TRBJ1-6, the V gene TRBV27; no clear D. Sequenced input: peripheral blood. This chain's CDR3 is CASSSGLGNSPLHF. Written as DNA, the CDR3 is TGTGCCAGCAGTTCGGGATTAGGTAATTCACCCCTCCACTTT.